A single T cell receptor beta chain is shown here with its context. Its antigen remains undetermined. Base quality data are lacking; no much larger clone is found one base away. Library preparation used the immunoSEQ multiplex PCR assay. In the source study's methods: A statistical classification framework was built for diagnosing cytomegalovirus status from the catalog of TCR beta chain sequences. The clones in this table, taken by TCRdb from immuneACCESS, are in-frame only. Not every clone is retained; where verified, under half of the shortfall comes from an unresolved V gene, and the cause of the rest is unknown. V and J calls and clone size come straight from that table; D and trimming were deduced from the DNA. In all, the sample holds approximately 220,000 clones, and roughly 88% of those were seen once. The ten top clones hold about 14% of the sample. This entry is derived from a study of cytomegalovirus exposure and HLA in healthy donors (dated by TCRdb to 2015 to 2018). With regard to the full study: According to a later analysis, the approximately 120 validation repertoires were produced on the same platform as the approximately 690 repertoires of the first cohort. The study combined high-throughput TCR immunosequencing, statistical association of individual TCRs with disease status, and machine learning to predict cytomegalovirus infection status. Besides the first cohort of approximately 670 subjects, a separate validation cohort made up of 120 different subjects was used. The aim of the study was to test whether cataloging public T cell receptors could identify signatures of past pathogen exposure. Overall study outcomes, separate from this receptor: The validation cohort had no HLA typing available for a later analysis, so co-occurrence within that cohort was assessed over all 120 or so repertoires. Of the cluster scores, 85% to 95% were above 0 in a later analysis, which found that TCRs clustered in the first cohort also tended to co-occur in the approximately 110 validation repertoires. According to the authors, the approach could potentially be generalized to other disease states and immunological phenotypes. The study gave a list of under 200 TCR beta chains associated with cytomegalovirus. Most TCR sequences were observed very rarely across donors, whereas some public TCRs were present in many individuals. Cytomegalovirus status was reported to be diagnosed by the classifier with high specificity and sensitivity in both the original and validation cohorts. In vitro tests confirmed that a few of the cytomegalovirus-associated TCR beta chains recognize cytomegalovirus antigens.

Including the terminal cysteine and phenylalanine, the CDR3 comprises 13 residues. The retained sequence is limited to the CDR3, 39 bases, with the frame set at the first base. V sheds 10 bases and J sheds 8 bases, leaving 20 bases between their ends. The germline V gene specifies MDHEN as CDR1 and SYDVKM as CDR2. The donors belonged to the validation cohort of 120 subjects, which was separate from the approximately 680-subject first cohort. The sequence is built from TRBV28 and TRBJ1-2; no D segment can be confidently identified. The sample comprised PBMCs. This sequence was found in a woman aged 25 to 39 in good health and CMV-seropositive. In nucleotides, the sequence is TGTGCCAACTACCCGGACTACGTCGGAGGCTACACCTTC. This yields the protein CANYPDYVGGYTF.